These T cell receptor beta chains were read from a single sample in a study of CD8 T cells in ankylosing spondylitis. TCRdb re-derived calls from the 5' RACE reads in MiXCR, one entry per CDR3 protein. The table lists 130,000 or so distinct CDR3 sequences, around 7% of them singletons. Source material: blood, either unsorted or a sorted T cell fraction (not recorded which). These receptors originate from a male donor with ankylosing spondylitis or in good health (not recorded which). Each CDR3 is given without its conserved first and last residue. Each record gives: V gene, clone size, CDR3 length, CDR3 protein. Clone size appears in some rows only: once, few, many, or a class for an expanded clone.

>TRBV6-1|many|10
ASTTSGNTIY
>TRBV28|many|11
ASRYRGRGGYT
>TRBV10-3|many|12
AISAIPLQETQY
>TRBV2|many|11
ASKGQANQPQH
>TRBV20-1|many|11
SARLGNTGELF
>TRBV5-1|many|14
ASSFPGGPKGDTQY
>TRBV28|many|11
ASKEGRDEKLF
>TRBV7-9|many|6
ASSLGV
>TRBV29-1|many|17
SVESKDRVSGAYYNEQF
>TRBV5-1|many|13
ASSARGQLSDTQY
>TRBV5-1|many|13
ASSLEGLASSEQF
>TRBV5-1|many|12
ASSLQGQGYEQY
>TRBV6-5|many|13
ASSYGTSGTHTQY
>TRBV5-6|NA|14
ASSLKTGSGANVLT
>TRBV9|many|12
ASSRAVAMGELF
>TRBV12-3/TRBV12-4|many|12
ASTPGQINYGYT
>TRBV11-3|once|11
ASSPRGKGELF
>TRBV5-1|many|15
ASSFVARQGFAGELF
>TRBV10-3|many|12
AISETGGAETQY
>TRBV5-5|few|11
ASSFWREGEAF
>TRBV27|many|14
ASSFRLAGGVNEQF
>TRBV12-3/TRBV12-4|many|13
ASSPMGQDNSPLH
>TRBV9|many|17
ASSVASAGGALGANVLT
>TRBV20-1|many|13
SASSSGDSTDTQY